This TCR beta chain was recorded in a study of graft-versus-host responses after intestinal transplantation. Study summary: Transplant recipients had multivisceral, liver-intestinal, or isolated intestinal grafts. Once they had received anti-thymocyte globulin induction, all recipients took tacrolimus and steroids for about 3 years. General study findings and limits: Some patients had graft-donor T cell macrochimerism, and their allografts showed high graft-versus-host to host-versus-graft clonal ratios.

Germline-derived CDR1 and CDR2 are SGHTA and FQGNSA. Trimming took off 2 bases at V and 6 bases at J, with 11 bases between the two ends. The CDR3 is 13 residues long. The culture paired approximately 200,000 irradiated violet-dye-labeled stimulators with approximately 200,000 CFSE-labeled responders. The responders that had proliferated, CFSE-low CD3+CD4+ and CD3+CD8+ cells, were sorted after the reaction. Profiling relied on immunoSEQ multiplex PCR, and the TCRdb table lists in-frame clones only, not all of them. The sample has around 6,000 clones, about 33% seen once. This TCR was sampled from a human patient who received an intestinal transplant. Here the sequenced sample was alloreactive CD8+ T cells from a mixed lymphocyte reaction culture, taken before intestinal transplant. Subset defined: CFSE-low proliferating T cells sorted from roughly six-day pre-transplant mixed lymphocyte reaction (GvH or HvG direction). The chain joins TRBV7-2 to TRBJ2-7; unclear D gene. Here the CDR3 reads CASSLRFPREQYF. As DNA, the CDR3 is TGTGCCAGCAGCTTACGGTTTCCACGCGAGCAGTACTTC.